What follows describes a single T cell receptor beta chain. What it recognizes is unknown. Some clones are missing from TCRdb's copy, which holds only in-frame ones; the method was immunoSEQ multiplex PCR. This table holds 43,000 or so clones, more than 75% found once. The sample belongs to a study of OX40 agonist ivuxolimab in advanced cancers. Findings of the study overall: Nonresponders, in some cases, also had low normalized T-cell clonal expansion. The mean number of expanded clones was higher in CD8+ T cells than in CD4+.

Exclusion of a patient followed from autoimmune disease history or systemic immunosuppression. The germline V gene encodes CDR1 MDHEN and CDR2 SYDVKM. The CDR3 spans 14 residues. Trimming took 5 bases from V and 0 from J, leaving 8 bases between them. The TCR sequence derives from an adult with an advanced solid tumor such as melanoma, head and neck, liver or kidney cancer. The source material was CD4+ or CD8+ T cells sorted from blood, sampled in a trial of the OX40 agonist ivuxolimab. The rearrangement joins TRBV28 to TRBJ1-3; D is uncertain. This CDR3 is CASSIKPSGNTIYF. As DNA, the CDR3 is TGTGCCAGCAGTATAAAGCCCTCTGGAAACACCATATATTTT.